Below are 22 T cell receptor beta chains sequenced from a single sample in a study of beta chain features in type 1 diabetes (dated by TCRdb to 2017 to 2018). To prepare the library, the immunoSEQ multiplex PCR assay was applied. The entire isolated RNA was reverse transcribed using the High Capacity cDNA Reverse Transcription Kit, and thus expressed TCRB transcripts were sequenced. In its TCRdb copy, this immuneACCESS table keeps in-frame sequences only and misses some clones. Where compared with another copy, unresolved V genes explain less than half of these, and the others have no known cause. The sample records 630,000 or so clones, over 12% of which are singletons. The ten top clones hold just under 0.04% of the sample. Which antigens these TCRs recognize remains unknown. What the research found in general, with its limitations: In all four CD4+ subsets, TCRB CDR3 length was moderately but significantly shorter in type 1 diabetes patients.

The sample was naive CD4+ T cells from blood. The cell subset or site label for this specimen denotes: true naive CD4+ T cells. The receptors were sampled from a man between 18 and 35 years old with type 1 diabetes.

This clone was seen a few times. The rearrangement joins TRBV15 to TRBJ2-3, with no clear D. V was trimmed by 3 bases and J by 4 bases, leaving 11 bases between them. The CDR3 runs 14 residues. From germline, CDR1 is LNHNV and CDR2 YYDKDF (reference sequence). CDR3 nucleotides: TGTGCCACCAGCAGGGGTCTTGGTTCAGATACGCAGTATTTT. Its protein is CATSRGLGSDTQYF.

The V and J genes are TRBV9 and TRBJ2-2; possibly TRBD1 or TRBD2 for D (9 bases each). V dropped 0 bases and J dropped 7 bases, with 16 bases sitting between them. This CDR3 contains 16 residues. CDR1 SGDLS and CDR2 YYNGEE come from the germline V gene. The CDR3 loop reads CASSVGLAGQGGELFF. CDR3 DNA: TGTGCCAGCAGCGTAGGCCTAGCGGGACAGGGCGGGGAGCTGTTTTTT.

This clone has a handful of counts. This rearrangement joins TRBV14 to TRBJ1-2; D is uncertain. CDR1 SGHDN and CDR2 FVKESK come from the germline V gene. The CDR3 runs 11 residues. V was pared by 2 bases and J by 7 bases, with 5 bases between. The CDR3, as DNA: TGTGCCAGCAGCCAAATGGGTGGCTACACCTTC. It translates to CASSQMGGYTF.

In this sample, this clone turned up a few times. The rearrangement uses TRBV2 and TRBJ2-7; no clear D. The V end was cut by 6 bases, the J end by 4 bases, with 10 bases between. The CDR3 is 12 amino acids. Germline V lookup: CDR1 SNHLY, CDR2 FYNNEI. This CDR3 is CASRTSRYEQYF. The CDR3 nucleotides read TGTGCCAGCAGGACCAGTCGGTACGAGCAGTACTTC.

V and J are TRBV16 and TRBJ1-2; D not certain. The V gene lost 0 bases and the J gene lost 0 bases, with 14 bases spanning the gap. Germline V gives CDR1 KGHSY, CDR2 FQNENV. This CDR3 spans 17 amino acids. CDR3 protein: CASSQSLAVSANYGYTF. The DNA of the CDR3 is TGTGCCAGCAGCCAATCCTTGGCCGTGTCAGCTAACTATGGCTACACCTTC.

Only a few counts were recorded for this clone. The chain carries TRBV25-1 and TRBJ2-4, with D perhaps TRBD2 (7 bases). Germline values: CDR1 MGHDK, CDR2 SYGVNS. This CDR3 region has 17 residues. Trimming removed 0 bases from V and 0 bases from J, with 12 bases in between. Written as DNA, the CDR3 is TGTGCCAGCAGTGAATATCTGGGGGGGCTAGCCAAAAACATTCAGTACTTC. It encodes CASSEYLGGLAKNIQYF.

The J gene is TRBJ2-3, the V gene TRBV28, with no clear D. Germline V gene data show CDR1 as MDHEN and CDR2 as SYDVKM. The length of the CDR3 is 13 residues. With 6 bases removed from V and 2 bases from J, the gap between germline ends came to 9 bases. In DNA, the CDR3 is TGTGCCAGCAGAGAGAAATACACAGATACGCAGTATTTT. Its translation: CASREKYTDTQYF.

V and J are TRBV28 and TRBJ1-2, with D possibly being TRBD1 (5 bases). This CDR3 has 15 residues. Germline CDR1 and CDR2: MDHEN and SYDVKM. V lost 6 bases, J lost 4 bases, and 18 bases lay in between. The CDR3 bases are TGTGCCAGCAGCCAGGGAGAGGGTAGGAGCTATGGCTACACCTTC. This gives the protein CASSQGEGRSYGYTF.

The chain joins TRBV14 to TRBJ2-1; 8 bases fit TRBD2. Trimming took 6 bases from V and 9 from J; bases not matched to a gene: 13. The CDR3 runs to 15 residues. CDR1 and CDR2 (germline): SGHDN, FVKESK. Here the CDR3 reads CASRPTSGRVGEQFF. The CDR3 region has the DNA TGTGCCAGCAGACCCACTAGCGGCAGAGTCGGTGAGCAGTTCTTC. The entire variable domain, with the rest obtained from reference TRBV14 and TRBJ2-1, is as follows: EAGVTQFPSHSVIEKGQTVTLRCDPISGHDNLYWYRRVMGKEIKFLLHFVKESKQDESGMPNNRFLAERTGGTYSTLKVQPAELEDSGVYFCASRPTSGRVGEQFFGPGTRLTVL.

The chain employs TRBV27 and TRBJ2-1; 8 nucleotides align to TRBD2. This CDR3 contains 17 residues. With 4 bases clipped from V and 5 bases from J, the junction kept 13 bases outside the gene matches. Germline lookup yields CDR1 MNHEY and CDR2 SMNVEV (reference sequence). The CDR3 nucleotides are TGTGCCAGCAGTTCAACTCTAGCGGGCGGGGGGAACAATGAGCAGTTCTTC. Translating gives CASSSTLAGGGNNEQFF.

V is TRBV7-2 and J is TRBJ1-2; D not resolved. In germline, CDR1 is SGHTA, CDR2 FQGNSA. CDR3 length: 14 residues. V lost 1 base and J 8 bases, leaving 14 bases between the germline ends. CDR3 nucleotide sequence: TGTGCCAGCAGCTTAGGTGGAGTCCCTGGGGGCTACACCTTC. It yields the protein CASSLGGVPGGYTF. Combining the CDR3 with reference TRBV7-2 and TRBJ1-2 gives the whole variable domain GAGVSQSPSNKVTEKGKDVELRCDPISGHTALYWYRQSLGQGLEFLIYFQGNSAPDKSGLPSDRFSAERTGGSVSTLTIQRTQQEDSAVYLCASSLGGVPGGYTFGSGTRLTVV.

This clone was found a few times. The rearrangement joins TRBV5-1 to TRBJ2-3; TRBD1 matches at 9 bases. Germline V gene sequence: CDR1 SGHRS, CDR2 YFSETQ. The CDR3 length is 15 residues. V lost 3 bases, J lost 0 bases, and 2 bases stayed unmatched. The CDR3 reads CASSSGTGSTDTQYF. In DNA, the CDR3 is TGCGCCAGCAGCTCGGGGACAGGGAGCACAGATACGCAGTATTTT.

This sequence joins TRBV7-2 and TRBJ1-3; D remains ambiguous. The CDR3 runs 16 residues. Germline CDR1 is SGHTA and CDR2 is FQGNSA. V gave up 2 bases and J gave up 3 bases, with 14 bases separating them. The CDR3 nucleotides read TGTGCCAGCAGCTTAACTAGGCCAGTGCGTGGAAACACCATATATTTT. It is translated as CASSLTRPVRGNTIYF.

This clone occurred a few times. The chain joins TRBV6-5 to TRBJ2-7, with D perhaps matching TRBD2 (7 bases). Germline V gene lookup returns CDR1 MNHEY and CDR2 SVGAGI. The CDR3 length is 14 residues. V lost 0 bases and J lost 3, with 9 bases in between. This CDR3 reads CASSYSGGGYEQYF. In DNA, the CDR3 is TGTGCCAGCAGTTACTCGGGAGGGGGCTACGAGCAGTACTTC.

DNA for the CDR3: TGTGCCAGCAGCGCGAGCCCGGGACACGGAGAGACCCAGTACTTC. Its translation: CASSASPGHGETQYF. V usage is TRBV7-2 and J usage is TRBJ2-5, with D possibly TRBD1 on 6 matching bases. The germline V gene encodes CDR1 SGHTA and CDR2 FQGNSA. The CDR3 is made up of 15 amino acids. V lost 5 bases and J lost 4, with 17 bases in between.

A few counts support this clone. The chain recombines TRBV7-6 with TRBJ2-7; weak D call: TRBD1 (5 bases). Trimming cost V 8 bases and J 5 bases, with 13 bases left between them. Germline V gives CDR1 SGHVS, CDR2 FNYEAQ. The CDR3 length is 12 residues. The CDR3 DNA is TGTGCCAGCGTAACAGGAACCAACGAGCAGTACTTC. As protein: CASVTGTNEQYF.

This clone showed up just a few times. J is TRBJ2-2 and V is TRBV5-4, with D possibly called TRBD1 or TRBD2 (5 bases each). Germline V lookup: CDR1 SGHNT, CDR2 YYREEE (reference sequence). V was clipped by 3 bases and J by 4 bases, with 10 bases between them. The CDR3 spans 14 residues. In DNA form, the CDR3 reads TGTGCCAGCAGCTCCCGGGACGGCACCGGGGAGCTGTTTTTT. It codes for CASSSRDGTGELFF.

The sample holds a few counts of this clone. In the same sample, other DNA sequences code for this CDR3. The chain couples TRBV30 to TRBJ1-3, with D unresolved. Germline V gives CDR1 GTSNPN, CDR2 SVGIG (reference sequence). Trimming cost V 4 bases and J 0 bases, with 10 bases left between them. The CDR3 is made up of 14 amino acids. CDR3 sequence reads: CAWTRGSSGNTIYF. In DNA, the CDR3 is TGTGCCTGGACCAGAGGCAGCTCTGGAAACACCATATATTTT. The complete variable domain, with remaining parts taken from reference TRBV30 and TRBJ1-3, reads SQTIHQWPATLVQPVGSPLSLECTVEGTSNPNLYWYRQAAGRGLQLLFYSVGIGQISSEVPQNLSASRPQDRQFILSSKKLLLSDSGFYLCAWTRGSSGNTIYFGEGSWLTVV.

This clone was picked up a small number of times. This chain's CDR3 is CASSLLGAGANVLTF. The CDR3 DNA reads as TGTGCCAGCAGTTTACTAGGGGCTGGGGCCAACGTCCTGACTTTC. The rearrangement links TRBV28 to TRBJ2-6, with a weak D call TRBD1 (5 bases). Germline loops: CDR1 MDHEN, CDR2 SYDVKM. There are 15 residues in the CDR3. V lost 2 bases and J 2 bases, leaving 7 bases between the germline ends.

The rearrangement joins TRBV30 to TRBJ2-7; D is uncertain. Trimming stripped 0 bases from V and 3 bases from J, with 9 bases between. CDR3 size: 13 residues. Germline CDR1 GTSNPN, CDR2 SVGIG (reference sequence). The CDR3 protein is CAWSVRVSYEQYF. DNA of the CDR3: TGTGCCTGGAGTGTACGGGTAAGCTACGAGCAGTACTTC.

The rearrangement joins TRBV25-1 to TRBJ1-4; D ambiguous. V lost 8 bases, J lost 6 bases, and 13 bases lay in between. CDR1 and CDR2 (germline): MGHDK, SYGVNS. The CDR3 length is 13 residues. The chain's CDR3 is CASGVDGDEKLFF. In nucleotides, the CDR3 is TGTGCCAGCGGGGTGGACGGGGATGAAAAACTGTTTTTT. The variable domain in full, with the rest retrieved from reference TRBV25-1 and TRBJ1-4, is EADIYQTPRYLVIGTGKKITLECSQTMGHDKMYWYQQDPGMELHLIHYSYGVNSTEKGDLSSESTVSRIRTEHFPLTLESARPSHTSQYLCASGVDGDEKLFFGSGTQLSVL.

The gene calls are TRBV6-6 and TRBJ2-1; TRBD1 might be the D (5 bases). Between the trimmed V and J ends, which lost 5 bases and 7 bases, there was a span of 9 bases. Germline V gives CDR1 MNHNY, CDR2 SVGAGI (reference sequence). This CDR3 is built from 12 residues. The CDR3 region is CASSVRANEQFF. In DNA, the CDR3 is TGTGCCAGCAGTGTCAGGGCGAATGAGCAGTTCTTC.